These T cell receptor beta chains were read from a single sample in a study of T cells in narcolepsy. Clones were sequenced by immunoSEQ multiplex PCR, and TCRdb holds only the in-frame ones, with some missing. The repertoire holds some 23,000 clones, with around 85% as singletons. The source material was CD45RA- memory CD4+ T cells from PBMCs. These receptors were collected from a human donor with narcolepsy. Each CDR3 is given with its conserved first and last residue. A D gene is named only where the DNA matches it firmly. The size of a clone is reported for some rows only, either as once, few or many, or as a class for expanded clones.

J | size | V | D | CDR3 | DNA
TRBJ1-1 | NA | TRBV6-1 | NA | CASSEAGTRRSFF | TGTGCCAGCAGTGAGGCTGGGACAAGGCGATCTTTCTTT
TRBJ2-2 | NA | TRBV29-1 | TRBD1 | CSVEGTGFGELFF | TGCAGCGTTGAAGGGACAGGGTTCGGGGAGCTGTTTTTT
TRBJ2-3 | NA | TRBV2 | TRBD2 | CASSAWTSVSTDTQYF | TGTGCCAGCAGTGCCTGGACTAGCGTTAGCACAGATACGCAGTATTTT
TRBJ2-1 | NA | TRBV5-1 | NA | CASSLPESGNEQFF | TGCGCCAGCAGCTTGCCGGAAAGTGGAAATGAGCAGTTCTTC
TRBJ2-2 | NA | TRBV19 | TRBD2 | CASSRGLAAWGGELFF | TGTGCCAGTAGTCGGGGACTAGCGGCTTGGGGCGGGGAGCTGTTTTTT
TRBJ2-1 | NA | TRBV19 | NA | CASRLGGPLDEQFF | TGTGCCAGTAGGCTGGGCGGACCCTTAGATGAGCAGTTCTTC
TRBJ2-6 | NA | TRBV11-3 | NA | CASSDRLDSFSGANVLTF | TGTGCCAGCAGCGATCGCCTGGACAGCTTCTCTGGGGCCAACGTCCTGACTTTC
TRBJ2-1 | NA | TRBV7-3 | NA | CASSPGPYNEQFF | TGTGCCAGCAGCCCTGGACCTTACAATGAGCAGTTCTTC
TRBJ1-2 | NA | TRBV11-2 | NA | CASSLTRGDYGYTF | TGTGCCAGCAGCTTAACTAGGGGGGACTATGGCTACACCTTC
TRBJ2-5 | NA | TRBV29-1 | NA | CSVEAGLEETQYF | TGCAGCGTTGAAGCCGGATTAGAAGAGACCCAGTACTTC
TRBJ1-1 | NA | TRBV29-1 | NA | CSVGGGEAFF | TGCAGCGTGGGGGGGGGTGAAGCTTTCTTT
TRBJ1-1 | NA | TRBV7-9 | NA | CASSFLPGTTEAFF | TGTGCCAGCAGCTTCCTCCCGGGGACGACTGAAGCTTTCTTT
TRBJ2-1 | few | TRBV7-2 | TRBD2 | CASSSGTSGGARQFF | TGTGCCAGCAGCTCCGGGACTAGCGGGGGGGCCAGGCAGTTCTTC
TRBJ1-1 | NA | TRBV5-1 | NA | CASSLRQGSDTEAFF | TGCGCCAGCAGCTTGCGTCAGGGAAGTGACACTGAAGCTTTCTTT
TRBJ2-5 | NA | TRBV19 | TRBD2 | CASSISGRGETQYF | TGTGCCAGTAGTATTTCCGGGAGGGGAGAGACCCAGTACTTC
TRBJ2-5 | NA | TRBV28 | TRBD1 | CASRTFRDRETQYF | TGTGCCAGCAGGACCTTTCGGGACAGAGAGACCCAGTACTTC
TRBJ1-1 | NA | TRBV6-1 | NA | CASRYGTDRTEAFF | TGTGCCAGCAGGTACGGGACCGATAGGACTGAAGCTTTCTTT
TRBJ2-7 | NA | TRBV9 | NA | CASSVEGYPYEQYF | TGTGCCAGCAGCGTAGAAGGCTACCCCTACGAGCAGTACTTC
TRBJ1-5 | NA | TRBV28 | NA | CASRAPGGNQPQHF | TGTGCCAGCAGAGCTCCCGGTGGGAATCAGCCCCAGCATTTT
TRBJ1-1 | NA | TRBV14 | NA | CASSLKGGYRGTEAFF | TGTGCCAGCAGCCTAAAGGGGGGTTATAGAGGCACTGAAGCTTTCTTT
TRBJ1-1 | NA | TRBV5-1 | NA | CASSRAGWQNTEAFF | TGCGCCAGCAGCCGGGCTGGGTGGCAGAACACTGAAGCTTTCTTT
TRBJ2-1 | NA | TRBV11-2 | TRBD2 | CASSFWREGSGQFF | TGTGCCAGCAGCTTTTGGCGGGAGGGTTCTGGTCAGTTCTTC
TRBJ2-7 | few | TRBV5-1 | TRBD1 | CASSLGDRGEQYF | TGCGCCAGCAGCTTGGGGGACAGGGGGGAGCAGTACTTC